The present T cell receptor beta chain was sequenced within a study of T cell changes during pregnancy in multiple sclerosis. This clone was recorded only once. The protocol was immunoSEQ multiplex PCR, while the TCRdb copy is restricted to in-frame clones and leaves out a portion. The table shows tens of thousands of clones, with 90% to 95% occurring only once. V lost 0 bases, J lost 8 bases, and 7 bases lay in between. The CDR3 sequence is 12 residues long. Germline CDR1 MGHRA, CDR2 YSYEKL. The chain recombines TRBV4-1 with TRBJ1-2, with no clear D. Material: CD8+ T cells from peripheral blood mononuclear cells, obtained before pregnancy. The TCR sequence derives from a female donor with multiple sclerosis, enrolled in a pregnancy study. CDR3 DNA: TGCGCCAGCAGCCAAGAATCCAGGGGCTACACCTTC. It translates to CASSQESRGYTF.